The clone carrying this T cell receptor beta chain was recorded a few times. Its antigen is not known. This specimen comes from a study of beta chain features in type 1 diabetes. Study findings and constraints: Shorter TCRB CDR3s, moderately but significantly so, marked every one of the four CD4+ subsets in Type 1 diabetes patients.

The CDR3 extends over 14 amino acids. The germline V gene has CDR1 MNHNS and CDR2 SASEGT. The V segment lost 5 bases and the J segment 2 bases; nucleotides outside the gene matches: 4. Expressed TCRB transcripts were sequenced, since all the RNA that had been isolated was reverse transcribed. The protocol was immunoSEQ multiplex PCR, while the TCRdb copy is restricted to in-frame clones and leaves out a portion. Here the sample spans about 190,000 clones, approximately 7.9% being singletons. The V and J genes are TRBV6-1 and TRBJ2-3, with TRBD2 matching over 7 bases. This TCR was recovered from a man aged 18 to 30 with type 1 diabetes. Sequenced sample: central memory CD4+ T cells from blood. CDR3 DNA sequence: TGTGCCAGCAGTCCAGCGGGATCCACAGATACGCAGTATTTT. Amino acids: CASSPAGSTDTQYF.